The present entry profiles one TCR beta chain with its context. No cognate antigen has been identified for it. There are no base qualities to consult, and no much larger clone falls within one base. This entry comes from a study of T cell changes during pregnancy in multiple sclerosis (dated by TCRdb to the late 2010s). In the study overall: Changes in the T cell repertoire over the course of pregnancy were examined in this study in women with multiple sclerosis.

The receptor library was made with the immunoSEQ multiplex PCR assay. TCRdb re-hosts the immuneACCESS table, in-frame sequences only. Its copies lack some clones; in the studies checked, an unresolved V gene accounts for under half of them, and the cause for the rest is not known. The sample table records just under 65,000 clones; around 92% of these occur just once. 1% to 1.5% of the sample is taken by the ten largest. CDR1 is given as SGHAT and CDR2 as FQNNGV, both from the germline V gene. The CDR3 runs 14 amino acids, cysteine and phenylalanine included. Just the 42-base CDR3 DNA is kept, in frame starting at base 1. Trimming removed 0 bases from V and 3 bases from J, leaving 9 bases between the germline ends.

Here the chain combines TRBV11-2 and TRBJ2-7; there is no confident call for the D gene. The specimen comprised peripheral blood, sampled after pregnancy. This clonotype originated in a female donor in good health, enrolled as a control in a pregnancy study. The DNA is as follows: TGTGCCAGCAGCTTAGATCGCCGGTTCTACGAGCAGTACTTC. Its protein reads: CASSLDRRFYEQYF.